Presented here are 20 T cell receptor beta chains from one specimen sequenced in a study of cytomegalovirus exposure and HLA in healthy donors. Both 60 Vbeta primers and 13 Jbeta primers went into the PCR. TCRdb's table, derived via immunoSEQ multiplex PCR, lists solely in-frame clones and lacks some. Found here are around 170,000 clones, about four fifths of them singletons; the top ten hold roughly 0.38%. Sequences were obtained from PBMCs. The receptors were sampled from a boy aged 2 to 9 in good health and CMV-seronegative.

This clone was seen a few times. The chain uses TRBV7-9 and TRBJ1-5, with a weak D call TRBD1 (6 bases). The V and J ends lost 6 bases and 2 bases respectively, with 11 bases between them. The CDR3 loop spans 14 amino acids. Germline V gene lookup returns CDR1 SEHNR and CDR2 FQNEAQ (reference sequence). Written as DNA, the CDR3 is TGTGCCAGCAGTCTGGCAGGGGGCAATCAGCCCCAGCATTTT. Translating gives CASSLAGGNQPQHF.

This chain joins TRBV9 and TRBJ1-2; 8 nucleotides align to TRBD1. There are 15 residues in the CDR3. V lost 0 bases and J lost 3; bases outside the gene matches: 4. Per germline, CDR1 SGDLS and CDR2 YYNGEE. The CDR3 loop reads CASSVEPGGYYGYTF. CDR3 DNA: TGTGCCAGCAGCGTAGAGCCAGGGGGCTACTATGGCTACACCTTC.

The V and J genes are TRBV18 and TRBJ2-3, with 9 bases matching TRBD1. Germline V CDR1 and CDR2: KGHSH, LQKENI. Unmatched junction bases numbered 8, after V lost 6 bases and J lost 4 bases. The CDR3 has 15 residues. For the CDR3, the DNA is TGTGCCAGCTCGCTAGGGACAGGGATTGCAGATACGCAGTATTTT. This sequence encodes CASSLGTGIADTQYF.

This clone was detected only once. This chain uses TRBV2 with TRBJ2-1; 11 bases agree with TRBD2. J gave up 9 bases and V 7 bases, and 14 bases lay outside the gene matches. The CDR3 has 16 amino acids. Germline V gene sequence: CDR1 SNHLY, CDR2 FYNNEI. CDR3 DNA: TGTGCCAGCACTCCGGGACTAGCGGCTAGACGGGTTGAGCAGTTCTTC. The encoded protein is CASTPGLAARRVEQFF.

This sequence joins TRBV5-1 and TRBJ1-2, with a possible D match to TRBD1 (5 bases). In germline, CDR1 is SGHRS, CDR2 YFSETQ. Trimming stripped 0 bases from V and 6 bases from J, with 6 bases between. This CDR3 comprises 12 residues. The CDR3 loop is CASSLAGNGYTF. CDR3 sequence (DNA): TGCGCCAGCAGCTTGGCAGGGAATGGCTACACCTTC. The full variable domain, its missing parts supplied by reference TRBV5-1 and TRBJ1-2, is KAGVTQTPRYLIKTRGQQVTLSCSPISGHRSVSWYQQTPGQGLQFLFEYFSETQRNKGNFPGRFSGRQFSNSRSEMNVSTLELGDSALYLCASSLAGNGYTFGSGTRLTVV.

This rearrangement joins TRBV5-8 to TRBJ2-1; no clear D gene. There are 15 residues in the CDR3. Looked up from germline, CDR1 is SGHTS and CDR2 is YDEGEE. V was shortened by 0 bases and J by 3 bases, with 10 bases between the two germline ends. The CDR3 coding sequence is TGTGCCAGCAGCTTGGCCGGAGTTATCTACAATGAGCAGTTCTTC. Its translation: CASSLAGVIYNEQFF.

V and J are TRBV19 and TRBJ2-1; D unresolved. Germline-derived CDR1 and CDR2 are LNHDA and SQIVND (reference sequence). The CDR3 has 13 amino acids. V was cut by 8 bases and J by 0 bases, with 8 bases left in between. DNA for the CDR3: TGTGCCAGTCGGGTTGACTCCTACAATGAGCAGTTCTTC. Its translation is CASRVDSYNEQFF.

A note on this clone: The same CDR3 arises from other DNA sequences in this sample as well. In DNA, the CDR3 is TGCGCCAGCAGCTTCCTAGCGGGAGAGGACAATGAGCAGTTCTTC. Amino acids: CASSFLAGEDNEQFF. This sequence joins TRBV5-1 and TRBJ2-1, with 10 bases aligning to TRBD2. This CDR3 has 15 amino acids. With V trimmed by 2 bases and J by 5 bases, 4 bases remained unmatched. The germline CDR1 and CDR2 sequences are SGHRS and YFSETQ.

The J gene is TRBJ2-1, the V gene TRBV19; 9 bases are a match to TRBD2. CDR1 LNHDA and CDR2 SQIVND come from the germline V gene (reference sequence). The CDR3 has 16 amino acids. Unmatched junction bases numbered 9, after V lost 4 bases and J lost 5 bases. The CDR3 nucleotides are TGTGCCAGTAGTACTAGTGAACTAGCGGGCGACAATGAGCAGTTCTTC. Its translation: CASSTSELAGDNEQFF.

This clone has more than one count but fewer than ten. The chain links TRBV6-5 to TRBJ1-1, with D possibly TRBD1 on 5 matching bases. The germline V gene encodes CDR1 MNHEY and CDR2 SVGAGI. With 0 bases removed from V and 4 bases from J, the gap between germline ends came to 9 bases. The length of the CDR3 is 14 residues. CDR3 residues: CASSYSQGSTEAFF. CDR3 in DNA: TGTGCCAGCAGTTACTCTCAGGGTTCCACTGAAGCTTTCTTT.

The chain combines TRBV11-2 with TRBJ1-4; a weak D match, TRBD1 (5 bases). This CDR3 is built from 13 residues. V gave up 5 bases and J gave up 8 bases, with 12 bases separating them. Germline V gene data show CDR1 as SGHAT and CDR2 as FQNNGV. CDR3 coding DNA: TGTGCCAGCAGCCCGGGGGATTGGGAAAAACTGTTTTTT. Protein: CASSPGDWEKLFF.

The rearrangement links TRBV29-1 to TRBJ2-3; 8 bases align to TRBD1. Germline V gene sequence: CDR1 SQVTM, CDR2 ANQGSEA. The CDR3 sequence is 15 residues long. Germline trimming cut 3 bases from V and 7 bases from J; bases unmatched to any gene: 12. CDR3 region: CSVEWQGATHYTQYF. As DNA, the CDR3 is TGCAGCGTTGAGTGGCAGGGGGCCACCCATTATACGCAGTATTTT.

V is TRBV2 and J is TRBJ2-7, with TRBD2 identical over 12 bases. Germline values: CDR1 SNHLY, CDR2 FYNNEI. Unmatched junction bases numbered 8, after V lost 5 bases and J lost 3 bases. This CDR3 is 16 amino acids long. The CDR3 protein is CASSRAGLAGFYEQYF. The CDR3 coding sequence is TGTGCCAGCAGTCGGGCAGGACTAGCGGGATTCTACGAGCAGTACTTC.

J is TRBJ1-2 and V is TRBV6-5; D remains unclear. The CDR3 sequence is 14 residues long. Germline-derived CDR1 and CDR2 are MNHEY and SVGAGI. V was cut by 2 bases and J by 0 bases, with 7 bases left in between. In nucleotides, the CDR3 is TGTGCCAGCAGTTACGGCACCACTAACTATGGCTACACCTTC. This codes for CASSYGTTNYGYTF.

The chain employs TRBV19 and TRBJ1-5; 7 positions match TRBD1. The CDR3 is made up of 16 amino acids. The junction had 10 bases not matched to a gene; V was cut back by 0 bases and J by 8 bases. The V gene's germline CDR1 is LNHDA and CDR2 SQIVND (reference sequence). The CDR3 coding sequence is TGTGCCAGTAGTATAGATCTGGGGGACAGCAAGGAGCCCCAGCATTTT. Its protein is CASSIDLGDSKEPQHF.

The gene calls are TRBV1 and TRBJ2-5; no check of the table's D call, TRBD2, against the DNA was made. TRBV1 is designated a pseudogene. This CDR3 spans 17 amino acids. CDR3 in amino acids: CTSSESLAGGGEETQYF. CDR3 nucleotide sequence: TGCACCAGCAGCGAATCACTAGCGGGAGGGGGGGAAGAGACCCAGTACTTC.

The J gene is TRBJ1-3, the V gene TRBV30; 11 bases map to TRBD1. CDR3 size: 16 residues. The J segment lost 0 bases and the V segment lost 3 bases, leaving 4 bases of the junction unmatched. Germline CDR1 is GTSNPN and CDR2 is SVGIG (reference sequence). The CDR3 reads CAWRDRGPFSGNTIYF. CDR3 DNA: TGTGCCTGGAGGGACAGGGGGCCTTTCTCTGGAAACACCATATATTTT.

The chain is built from TRBV2 and TRBJ1-2; TRBD1 aligns across 9 bases. Germline CDR1 reads SNHLY; CDR2 reads FYNNEI. The ends lost 6 bases at V and 4 bases at J; junction bases unmatched: 9. This CDR3 is 15 amino acids long. The CDR3 spells CASSADRGSLYGYTF. CDR3 coding DNA: TGTGCCAGCAGCGCTGACAGGGGGTCTCTCTATGGCTACACCTTC.

The chain employs TRBV6-5 and TRBJ2-1; a possible D gene is TRBD2 (5 bases). The germline V gene encodes CDR1 MNHEY and CDR2 SVGAGI. V lost 10 bases and J lost 5, with 15 bases in between. This CDR3 has 13 amino acids. CDR3 sequence reads: CATMFRENNEQFF. CDR3 in DNA: TGTGCCACCATGTTTAGGGAGAACAATGAGCAGTTCTTC.

This clone was counted between two and nine times. CDR3 region: CASSALTGGIDEQYF. As DNA, the CDR3 is TGTGCCAGCAGTGCCTTGACAGGGGGTATCGACGAGCAGTACTTC. The chain has TRBV6-1 and TRBJ2-7, with 9 bases that match TRBD1. The CDR3 loop spans 15 amino acids. Germline V gene lookup returns CDR1 MNHNS and CDR2 SASEGT. Trimming at V came to 4 bases and at J to 5 bases, leaving 9 bases not matched to a gene.